Sequencing of this TCR beta chain was carried out in a study of siplizumab effects on memory and regulatory T cells. Data came from immunoSEQ multiplex PCR; TCRdb stores just in-frame clones and leaves some out. The table lists 85,000 to 130,000 clones, about 94% of them singletons. The source material was Tregs sorted from blood. This clonotype was obtained from a human donor in good health.

CDR3 protein: CASSPGTANNYGYTF. CDR3 sequence (DNA): TGTGCCAGCAGCCCCGGGACAGCCAATAACTATGGCTACACCTTC. The V gene is TRBV5-6, the J gene TRBJ1-2, with 7 nucleotides matching TRBD1. Germline V gene data show CDR1 as SGHDT and CDR2 as YYEEEE. J gave up 1 base and V 4 bases, and 7 bases lay outside the gene matches. This CDR3 has 15 residues.